This T cell receptor beta chain comes out of a study of blood T cell repertoires in COVID-19. At the level of the study: The analysed material was cDNA or gDNA that came from T cells, B-cell-depleted T cells, or PBMCs.

The assay was immunoSEQ multiplex PCR, and TCRdb's table has in-frame clones only and misses some. The sample lists fewer than 90,000 clones, roughly nine tenths seen once, with 15% in the top ten. The sample consisted of peripheral blood. This TCR was recovered from a male donor with acute or convalescent COVID-19.

The CDR3 DNA reads TGTGCCAGCAGCTTAACGATCACAGGGTTGGGTGGCTACACCTTC. It is translated as CASSLTITGLGGYTF. V and J are TRBV7-3 and TRBJ1-2, with D maybe TRBD1 (6 bases). Between the trimmed V and J ends, which lost 0 bases and 7 bases, there was a span of 15 bases. This CDR3 is built from 15 residues. Germline lookup yields CDR1 SGHTA and CDR2 FQGTGA.